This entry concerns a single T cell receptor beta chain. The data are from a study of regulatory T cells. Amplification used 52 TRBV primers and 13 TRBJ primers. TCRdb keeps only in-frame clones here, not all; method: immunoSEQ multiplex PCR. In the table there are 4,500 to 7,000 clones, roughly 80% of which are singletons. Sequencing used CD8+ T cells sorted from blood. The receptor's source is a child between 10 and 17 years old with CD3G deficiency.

The CDR3 sequence is CASSLSPSYEQYF. The CDR3 coding sequence is TGTGCCAGCAGCTTGTCTCCTTCCTACGAGCAGTACTTC. The chain recombines TRBV11-2 with TRBJ2-5; no firm D call. TRBJ2-7 explains the end of the DNA better; the J call may be wrong. The CDR3 length is 13 residues. Germline CDR1 is SGHAT and CDR2 is FQNNGV.